The 2 T cell receptor beta chains below come from one sample, sequenced in a study of CD8+ T cells in alopecia areata. Treatment given: oral pan-JAK inhibitor, 5-10 mg twice daily. After isolation, RNA underwent reverse transcription to generate cDNA as the sequencing template. The data were produced by immunoSEQ multiplex PCR, yet TCRdb's version contains in-frame clones alone and is incomplete. The sample shows some 190,000 clones, 60% of them seen only once. This material consisted of CD4+ T cells sorted from blood, taken at week 4, from a patient treated with tofacitinib. These receptors were taken from a human donor with alopecia areata.

This clone has more than one count but fewer than ten. V and J are TRBV5-4 and TRBJ2-5; D could derive from TRBD1 or TRBD2 (6 bases each). There are 16 residues in the CDR3. In germline, CDR1 is SGHNT, CDR2 YYREEE (reference sequence). The V end was cut by 5 bases, the J end by 4 bases, with 21 bases between. In DNA, the CDR3 is TGTGCCAGCAGTTCGGGGGCCCAACCCACCGGAGAGACCCAGTACTTC. This gives the protein CASSSGAQPTGETQYF.

The genes are TRBV7-2 and TRBJ2-3, with a tentative D call TRBD2 (6 bases). This CDR3 is built from 16 residues. Per germline, CDR1 SGHTA and CDR2 FQGNSA. Trimming removed 4 bases from V and 7 bases from J, with 21 bases in between. The chain's CDR3 is CASSSDEASAVYTQYF. The DNA for the CDR3 is TGTGCCAGCAGCTCCGATGAGGCTAGCGCGGTTTATACGCAGTATTTT.